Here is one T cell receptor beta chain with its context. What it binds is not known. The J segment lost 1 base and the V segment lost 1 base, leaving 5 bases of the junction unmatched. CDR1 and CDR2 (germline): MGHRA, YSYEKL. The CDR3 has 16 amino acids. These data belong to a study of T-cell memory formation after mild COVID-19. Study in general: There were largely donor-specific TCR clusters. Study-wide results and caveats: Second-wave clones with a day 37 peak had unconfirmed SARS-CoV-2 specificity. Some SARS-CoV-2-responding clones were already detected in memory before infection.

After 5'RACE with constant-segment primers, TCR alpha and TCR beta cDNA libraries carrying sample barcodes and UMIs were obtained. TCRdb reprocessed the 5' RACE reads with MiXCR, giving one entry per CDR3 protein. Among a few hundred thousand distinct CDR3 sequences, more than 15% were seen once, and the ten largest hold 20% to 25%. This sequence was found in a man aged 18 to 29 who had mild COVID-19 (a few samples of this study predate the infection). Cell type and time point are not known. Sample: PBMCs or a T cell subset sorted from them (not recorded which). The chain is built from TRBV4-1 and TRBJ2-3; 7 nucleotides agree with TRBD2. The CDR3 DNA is TGCGCCAGCAGCCAAGTAGCCCGGGGGGGCACAGATACGCAGTATTTT. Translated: CASSQVARGGTDTQYF.